Shown below are 31 T cell receptor beta chains from a single sample sequenced in a study of identical twins. Each CDR3 protein is one row after TCRdb ran MiXCR on the 5' RACE reads. This sample has about 240,000 distinct CDR3 sequences, with roughly a tenth found just once. The sequenced sample consisted of memory T cells sorted from blood. The receptor source for this set is a man aged 50 to 59 in good health.

At least ten counts were recorded for this clonotype. The chain uses TRBV5-1 and TRBJ1-2; TRBD1 is a possible D gene (6 bases). The CDR3 has 15 amino acids. V lost 4 bases and J lost 5, with 18 bases in between. Germline V CDR1 and CDR2: SGHRS, YFSETQ. CDR3 protein: CASSPTGGTPYGYTF. DNA of the CDR3: TGCGCCAGCAGCCCGACGGGGGGGACACCGTATGGCTACACCTTC.

This clonotype was seen a handful of times. The V and J genes are TRBV7-6 and TRBJ2-3; the D gene is possibly TRBD2 (5 bases). V gave up 1 base and J gave up 1 base, with 6 bases separating them. Germline V gene data show CDR1 as SGHVS and CDR2 as FNYEAQ. This CDR3 is built from 14 residues. CDR3 amino acids: CASSLVRGTDTQYF. The CDR3 DNA is TGTGCCAGCAGCTTAGTGAGGGGCACAGATACGCAGTATTTT.

This clonotype was recorded at least ten times. J is TRBJ2-1 and V is TRBV9; D is perhaps TRBD2 (7 bases). V dropped 0 bases and J dropped 7 bases, with 11 bases sitting between them. This CDR3 contains 14 residues. Germline CDR1 SGDLS, CDR2 YYNGEE. CDR3 protein: CASSVEGGGNEQFF. The CDR3 DNA follows: TGTGCCAGCAGCGTAGAGGGAGGGGGGAATGAGCAGTTCTTC.

The chain has TRBV6-2 or TRBV6-3 and TRBJ2-3; 9 nucleotides match TRBD2. The CDR3 extends over 17 amino acids. Losses at the gene ends were 0 bases for V and 6 bases for J; bases not matched to a gene: 10. Germline V gene data show CDR1 as MNHEY and CDR2 as SVGEGT. Here the CDR3 reads CASSYSASSGDLDTQYF. CDR3 in DNA: TGTGCCAGCAGTTACTCGGCGTCTAGCGGGGATTTGGATACGCAGTATTTT.

The chain employs TRBV12-3 or TRBV12-4 and TRBJ2-2; D is possibly TRBD2 (6 bases). The CDR3 runs 13 residues. V dropped 3 bases and J dropped 6 bases, with 8 bases sitting between them. CDR3 in DNA: TGTGCCAGCAGTTTTTGGGGGGCCGGGGAGCTGTTTTTT. Its translation is CASSFWGAGELFF.

This clonotype has more than one count but fewer than ten. V is TRBV20-1 and J is TRBJ2-1, with TRBD1 matching 12 bases. Losses at the gene ends were 6 bases for V and 7 bases for J; bases not matched to a gene: 13. The CDR3 contains 16 residues. Germline V lookup: CDR1 DFQATT, CDR2 SNEGSKA (reference sequence). This CDR3 is CSAPGGGQGAQNEQFF. As DNA, the CDR3 is TGCAGTGCCCCGGGAGGGGGACAGGGGGCGCAAAATGAGCAGTTCTTC.

This clonotype has more than one count but fewer than ten. The chain links TRBV3-1 to TRBJ2-5; 7 nucleotides match TRBD2. J lost 4 bases, V lost 2 bases, and 10 bases had no gene match. The germline V gene has CDR1 LGHDT and CDR2 YNNKEL (reference sequence). CDR3 size: 16 residues. The DNA for the CDR3 is TGTGCCAGCAGCCAATTCAGGCCCCGCGGGGGAGAGACCCAGTACTTC. Translated: CASSQFRPRGGETQYF.

This clonotype was seen ten or more times. The chain employs TRBV5-5 and TRBJ2-1, with 7 bases lining up with TRBD1. Losses at the gene ends were 2 bases for V and 8 bases for J; bases not matched to a gene: 7. Germline V CDR1 and CDR2: SGHKS, YYEKEE (reference sequence). CDR3 size: 14 residues. The CDR3 region is CASSFAGGSYEQFF. Written as DNA, the CDR3 is TGTGCCAGCAGCTTCGCAGGGGGATCTTATGAGCAGTTCTTC.

The V call is TRBV4-2, the J call TRBJ2-7, with D unclear. V was clipped by 0 bases and J by 7 bases, with 13 bases between them. Germline CDR1 LGHNA, CDR2 YNFKEQ. This CDR3 has 14 residues. This CDR3 is CASSQDDDKTEQYF. In nucleotides, the CDR3 is TGTGCCAGCAGCCAAGATGATGATAAAACGGAGCAGTACTTC.

The sample holds a few counts of this clonotype. J is TRBJ2-3 and V is TRBV20-1; 12 bases align to TRBD2. J was trimmed by 4 bases and V by 4 bases; bases with no gene match: 12. This CDR3 is 17 amino acids long. Germline values: CDR1 DFQATT, CDR2 SNEGSKA (reference sequence). The CDR3 protein is CSAIRGLAGGKSDTQYF. The CDR3 bases are TGCAGTGCTATCAGAGGCCTAGCGGGGGGGAAGTCAGATACGCAGTATTTT.

At least ten counts were recorded for this clonotype. The chain carries TRBV20-1 and TRBJ1-1, with D perhaps TRBD1 (5 bases). Germline assignment: CDR1 DFQATT and CDR2 SNEGSKA (reference sequence). CDR3 length: 17 amino acids. Trimming took 1 base from V and 0 from J, leaving 18 bases between them. The CDR3 spells CSARGIGAESVNTEAFF. Here the CDR3 DNA reads TGCAGTGCTAGAGGTATCGGGGCAGAAAGTGTGAACACTGAAGCTTTCTTT.

The genes are TRBV10-3 and TRBJ1-2, with D possibly being TRBD1 (6 bases). Germline CDR1 and CDR2: ENHRY and SYGVKD. The V end lost 4 bases, the J end lost 0 bases, and 18 bases lay between the germline ends. This CDR3 spans 17 amino acids. In nucleotides, the CDR3 is TGTGCCATCAGTGTAGCTGGGGGGCGCAACTCTAACTATGGCTACACCTTC. It is translated as CAISVAGGRNSNYGYTF.

V and J are TRBV18 and TRBJ1-1; D is possibly TRBD1 (5 bases). Trimming removed 5 bases at V and 7 bases at J, with 17 bases between. The length of the CDR3 is 14 residues. Germline V gene sequence: CDR1 KGHSH, CDR2 LQKENI. The CDR3 reads CASSVGALVDEAFF. CDR3 in DNA: TGTGCCAGCTCAGTCGGGGCGTTGGTTGATGAAGCTTTCTTT.

This clonotype appeared many times. V usage is TRBV12-3 or TRBV12-4 and J usage is TRBJ1-1; 7 bases fit TRBD1. The CDR3 loop spans 15 amino acids. The trim removed 5 bases at V and 4 bases at J, leaving 10 bases unmatched. CDR3 sequence (DNA): TGTGCCAGCAGTCCACAGGGGACGGGTCTCACTGAAGCTTTCTTT. This codes for CASSPQGTGLTEAFF.

In its sample, this clonotype was seen many times. The genes are TRBV28 and TRBJ2-3; D gene unclear. Between the trimmed V and J ends, which lost 2 bases and 3 bases, there was a span of 12 bases. Germline lookup yields CDR1 MDHEN and CDR2 SYDVKM. The CDR3 is 15 amino acids. The DNA of the CDR3 is TGTGCCAGCAGTTTAAGCATCGGTCGGACAGATACGCAGTATTTT. This encodes CASSLSIGRTDTQYF. Complete variable domain (other parts from reference TRBV28 and TRBJ2-3): DVKVTQSSRYLVKRTGEKVFLECVQDMDHENMFWYRQDPGLGLRLIYFSYDVKMKEKGDIPEGYSVSREKKERFSLILESASTNQTSMYLCASSLSIGRTDTQYFGPGTRLTVL.

In its sample, this clonotype was seen a few times. V usage is TRBV4-3 and J usage is TRBJ1-5; TRBD1 might be the D (6 bases). The CDR3 loop spans 15 amino acids. Germline CDR1 reads LGHNA; CDR2 reads YSLEER. V lost 0 bases, J lost 4 bases, and 10 bases lay in between. The CDR3 nucleotides read TGCGCCAGCAGCCAAGATTGGCAGGGGAATCAGCCCCAGCATTTT. Amino acids: CASSQDWQGNQPQHF.

This clonotype occurred a few times. The chain has TRBV5-1 and TRBJ2-1, with D perhaps TRBD2 (7 bases). Trimming pared 6 bases from V and 0 bases from J, leaving 19 bases between. This CDR3 has 17 amino acids. The germline CDR1 and CDR2 sequences are SGHRS and YFSETQ. CDR3 in DNA: TGCGCCAGCAAAAGCGGGGCGGGGGCGAGCTCCTACAATGAGCAGTTCTTC. Residues: CASKSGAGASSYNEQFF. The full variable domain, its missing parts supplied by reference TRBV5-1 and TRBJ2-1, is KAGVTQTPRYLIKTRGQQVTLSCSPISGHRSVSWYQQTPGQGLQFLFEYFSETQRNKGNFPGRFSGRQFSNSRSEMNVSTLELGDSALYLCASKSGAGASSYNEQFFGPGTRLTVL.

This clonotype was recorded at least ten times. The rearrangement uses TRBV4-3 and TRBJ1-2; 9 bases align to TRBD1. J lost 4 bases, V lost 6 bases, and 9 bases had no gene match. Per the germline V gene, CDR1 is LGHNA and CDR2 is YSLEER. There are 15 residues in the CDR3. The CDR3 is CASSLDRGDIYGYTF. In nucleotides, the CDR3 is TGCGCCAGCAGTCTCGACAGGGGGGATATCTATGGCTACACCTTC.

This rearrangement joins TRBV10-3 to TRBJ2-3, with a weak D call TRBD2 (5 bases). Germline V lookup: CDR1 ENHRY, CDR2 SYGVKD. Trimming left V 8 bases short and J 7 bases short, with 13 bases between. This CDR3 comprises 12 residues. For the CDR3, the DNA is TGTGCCATCTCCGAGTCCGGGAATACGCAGTATTTT. It is translated as CAISESGNTQYF.

This chain joins TRBV5-5 and TRBJ2-7, with TRBD2 identical over 7 bases. The CDR3 has 17 residues. V lost 4 bases to trimming and J lost 0 bases; unmatched junction nucleotides: 13. The germline V gene has CDR1 SGHKS and CDR2 YYEKEE (reference sequence). The CDR3, as DNA: TGTGCCAGCAGCCAATCCCTGGGGAGGGCCAACTCCTACGAGCAGTACTTC. Encoded protein: CASSQSLGRANSYEQYF. Full variable domain (missing parts from reference TRBV5-5 and TRBJ2-7): DAGVTQSPTHLIKTRGQQVTLRCSPISGHKSVSWYQQVLGQGPQFIFQYYEKEERGRGNFPDRFSARQFPNYSSELNVNALLLGDSALYLCASSQSLGRANSYEQYFGPGTRLTVT.

This clonotype was detected a few times. This chain links TRBV10-3 with TRBJ1-5, with 8 bases fitting TRBD1. This CDR3 spans 14 amino acids. After removal of 11 bases from V and 7 bases from J, the junction contained 13 bases not matched to a gene. CDR1 is ENHRY, CDR2 SYGVKD, per germline. CDR3 bases: TGTGCCGTACAGGATCCAGGGGGCTACCAGCCCCAGCATTTT. Amino acid sequence: CAVQDPGGYQPQHF.

This clonotype was found a few times. This chain uses TRBV9 with TRBJ2-3; 10 bases fit TRBD2. V lost 0 bases, J lost 8 bases, and 12 bases stayed unmatched. The CDR3 length is 17 residues. Germline CDR1 and CDR2: SGDLS and YYNGEE. In DNA, the CDR3 is TGTGCCAGCAGCGTAGAGGGTTCGGCTAGCGGGAGCGGTACGCAGTATTTT. It encodes CASSVEGSASGSGTQYF.

CDR3 sequence reads: CASSPNGHSVDTQYF. In nucleotides, the CDR3 is TGTGCCAGCAGCCCCAACGGACATTCCGTAGATACGCAGTATTTT. The chain links TRBV7-3 to TRBJ2-3; the D gene is possibly TRBD1 (5 bases). Trimming left V 5 bases short and J 5 bases short, with 17 bases between. The CDR3 contains 15 residues. From germline, CDR1 is SGHTA and CDR2 FQGTGA.

The chain uses TRBV7-9 and TRBJ2-2, with 9 bases identical to TRBD2. V lost 0 bases, J lost 7 bases, and 3 bases stayed unmatched. The V gene's germline CDR1 is SEHNR and CDR2 FQNEAQ (reference sequence). The CDR3 has 15 amino acids. CDR3: CASSLALAGNGELFF. In DNA form, the CDR3 reads TGTGCCAGCAGCTTAGCCCTAGCGGGAAACGGGGAGCTGTTTTTT.

There are many counts of this clonotype. The chain has TRBV5-1 and TRBJ2-5, with 7 bases that match TRBD2. The trim removed 3 bases at V and 3 bases at J, leaving 5 bases unmatched. The CDR3 extends over 14 amino acids. CDR1 is SGHRS and CDR2 is YFSETQ in the germline V gene. The CDR3 loop reads CASSSQAGKETQYF. CDR3 nucleotides: TGCGCCAGCAGCTCCCAAGCGGGGAAAGAGACCCAGTACTTC. Together with reference TRBV5-1 and TRBJ2-5, the CDR3 gives the full variable domain: KAGVTQTPRYLIKTRGQQVTLSCSPISGHRSVSWYQQTPGQGLQFLFEYFSETQRNKGNFPGRFSGRQFSNSRSEMNVSTLELGDSALYLCASSSQAGKETQYFGPGTRLLVL.

The rearrangement links TRBV3-1 to TRBJ1-2; D unclear. Trimming cost V 0 bases and J 2 bases, with 4 bases left between them. The CDR3 covers 13 residues. CDR1 is LGHDT and CDR2 is YNNKEL in the germline V gene (reference sequence). CDR3 loop: CASSQDPNYGYTF. CDR3 bases: TGTGCCAGCAGCCAAGACCCAAACTATGGCTACACCTTC.

The J gene is TRBJ1-1, the V gene TRBV19; TRBD1 matches 7 bases. Per the germline V gene, CDR1 is LNHDA and CDR2 is SQIVND (reference sequence). J was trimmed by 7 bases and V by 5 bases; bases with no gene match: 7. The CDR3 extends over 13 amino acids. CDR3 sequence: CASSPGQQVEAFF. The CDR3 DNA is TGTGCCAGTAGTCCGGGACAGCAAGTTGAAGCTTTCTTT. The full variable domain, rest sourced from reference TRBV19 and TRBJ1-1, is DGGITQSPKYLFRKEGQNVTLSCEQNLNHDAMYWYRQDPGQGLRLIYYSQIVNDFQKGDIAEGYSVSREKKESFPLTVTSAQKNPTAFYLCASSPGQQVEAFFGQGTRLTVV.

This clonotype was seen at least ten times. The chain is built from TRBV14 and TRBJ2-1; 8 bases match TRBD1. Germline-derived CDR1 and CDR2 are SGHDN and FVKESK. The CDR3 has 15 amino acids. The J segment lost 4 bases and the V segment lost 1 base, leaving 3 bases of the junction unmatched. The CDR3 loop reads CASSQGQGWYNEQFF. The CDR3 DNA is TGTGCCAGCAGCCAAGGACAGGGGTGGTACAATGAGCAGTTCTTC.

This clonotype was counted a few times. The rearrangement links TRBV4-2 to TRBJ2-7, with 11 bases matching TRBD2. The J segment lost 3 bases and the V segment lost 1 base, leaving 11 bases of the junction unmatched. The CDR3 runs 18 residues. Germline values: CDR1 LGHNA, CDR2 YNFKEQ. The CDR3 loop reads CASSQVYSGRGADYEQYF. CDR3 nucleotide sequence: TGTGCCAGCAGCCAAGTGTATAGCGGGAGGGGGGCTGACTACGAGCAGTACTTC.

This clonotype came up a few times. The chain carries TRBV19 and TRBJ2-6, with D possibly matching TRBD1 (6 bases). V was cut by 9 bases and J by 4 bases, with 16 bases left in between. This CDR3 region has 15 residues. Per germline, CDR1 LNHDA and CDR2 SQIVND (reference sequence). This CDR3 reads CASRKQGSGANVLTF. In DNA form, the CDR3 reads TGTGCCAGCAGAAAACAGGGATCCGGGGCCAACGTCCTGACTTTC. The variable domain in full, with the rest retrieved from reference TRBV19 and TRBJ2-6, is DGGITQSPKYLFRKEGQNVTLSCEQNLNHDAMYWYRQDPGQGLRLIYYSQIVNDFQKGDIAEGYSVSREKKESFPLTVTSAQKNPTAFYLCASRKQGSGANVLTFGAGSRLTVL.

CDR3 amino acids: CASSQDTFPGELFF. The CDR3 DNA reads as TGTGCCAGCAGCCAGGATACATTCCCCGGGGAGCTGTTTTTT. This chain connects TRBV4-2 to TRBJ2-2; no clear D. The CDR3 totals 14 residues. Trimming removed 3 bases at V and 6 bases at J, with 11 bases between. From germline, CDR1 is LGHNA and CDR2 YNFKEQ.